What follows describes a single TCR beta chain. The sample originates from a study of blood T cell repertoires in COVID-19. Study overall: Sources were T cells, B-cell-depleted T cells, or PBMCs; the material itself was cDNA or gDNA.

This CDR3 is built from 17 residues. The V segment lost 1 base and the J segment 10 bases; nucleotides outside the gene matches: 15. Germline V gene lookup returns CDR1 LGHNA and CDR2 YNFKEQ. Method: immunoSEQ multiplex PCR; TCRdb's copy keeps in-frame clones and lacks some. The data contain 350,000 to 400,000 clones, roughly 91% of them singletons. The chain is built from TRBV4-2 and TRBJ2-1, with TRBD2 identical over 8 bases. This sequence was found in a woman aged 30 to 39 who had recovered from COVID-19. Sequences were obtained from PBMCs or T cells enriched from blood (not recorded which). The CDR3 reads CASSQVRAGRAQGEQFF. DNA of the CDR3: TGTGCCAGCAGCCAAGTTCGAGCCGGGAGGGCCCAGGGCGAGCAGTTCTTC.